These T cell receptor beta chains were read from a single sample in a study of T cells in Graves' hyperthyroidism and ophthalmopathy. TCRdb reprocessed the multiplex PCR reads via MiXCR and lists one record per CDR3 protein. This table holds around 530,000 distinct CDR3 sequences, under 20% found once. Specimen: blood. Source of these receptors: a woman under 30 with Graves' ophthalmopathy. The CDR3 runs from the conserved cysteine through the conserved F or W. D genes are given only for firm matches. A clone size is listed for some rows: how often the clone was seen (once, few, many), or a class if it is expanded.

CDR3: CASSQELGGGHQETQYF
DNA: TGTGCCAGCAGCCAAGAATTGGGCGGGGGGCATCAAGAGACCCAGTACTTC
J: TRBJ2-5
D: TRBD2
V: TRBV3-1
size: few

CDR3: CAWRDNRGMGEKLFF
DNA: TGTGCCTGGAGGGACAACAGGGGAATGGGTGAAAAACTGTTTTTT
J: TRBJ1-4
D: TRBD1
V: TRBV30
size: many

CDR3: CASSWETASNTEAFF
DNA: TGTGCCAGCAGCTGGGAGACAGCCTCGAACACTGAAGCTTTCTTT
J: TRBJ1-1
D: NA
V: TRBV11-1
size: NA

CDR3: CATSWGQGTGELFF
DNA: TGTGCCACCAGTTGGGGACAGGGAACCGGGGAGCTGTTTTTT
J: TRBJ2-2
D: TRBD1
V: TRBV24-1
size: NA

CDR3: CASSHAGDTLNTEAFF
DNA: TGTGCCAGCAGCCATGCCGGGGACACCCTGAACACTGAAGCTTTCTTT
J: TRBJ1-1
D: NA
V: TRBV7-9
size: few

CDR3: CASSRPGGANVLTF
DNA: TGTGCCAGCTCTCGCCCGGGTGGGGCCAACGTCCTGACTTTC
J: TRBJ2-6
D: NA
V: TRBV18
size: many

CDR3: CSANSGQGDYGYTF
DNA: TGCAGTGCTAACTCGGGACAGGGAGACTATGGCTACACCTTC
J: TRBJ1-2
D: TRBD1
V: TRBV20-1
size: NA

CDR3: CASSVRGGGTEAFF
DNA: TGTGCCAGCAGCGTACGGGGAGGGGGCACTGAAGCTTTCTTT
J: TRBJ1-1
D: NA
V: TRBV9
size: NA

CDR3: CASSGGDWNIQYF
DNA: TGTGCCAGCAGCGGAGGGGATTGGAACATTCAGTACTTC
J: TRBJ2-4
D: NA
V: TRBV9
size: NA

CDR3: CASSFLTENIQYF
DNA: TGTGCCAGCAGCTTCCTGACAGAAAACATTCAGTACTTC
J: TRBJ2-4
D: NA
V: TRBV5-6
size: few

CDR3: CASSQSEYRLTSGRDTGELFF
DNA: TGTGCCAGCAGCCAAAGTGAATATCGCCTTACTAGCGGGAGGGACACCGGGGAGCTGTTTTTT
J: TRBJ2-2
D: TRBD2
V: TRBV3-1
size: NA

CDR3: CASSRLPPGTGELFF
DNA: TGTGCCAGCAGCCGGCTACCCCCGGGCACCGGGGAGCTGTTTTTT
J: TRBJ2-2
D: NA
V: TRBV7-3
size: many

CDR3: CSARDWRGGSYNEQFF
DNA: TGCAGTGCTAGAGATTGGAGGGGAGGGTCCTACAATGAGCAGTTCTTC
J: TRBJ2-1
D: TRBD2
V: TRBV20-1
size: few

CDR3: CASSLAVWRGPLNTGELFF
DNA: TGTGCCAGCAGCTTAGCCGTCTGGCGGGGGCCGCTGAACACCGGGGAGCTGTTTTTT
J: TRBJ2-2
D: NA
V: TRBV11-2
size: many

CDR3: CASSQDRGVLALHF
DNA: TGCGCCAGCAGCCAAGATCGGGGGGTCCTGGCCCTCCACTTT
J: TRBJ1-6
D: NA
V: TRBV4-3
size: NA

CDR3: CASSEFNRTLGYNEQFF
DNA: TGTGCCAGCAGTGAATTCAATAGGACACTGGGATACAATGAGCAGTTCTTC
J: TRBJ2-1
D: NA
V: TRBV25-1
size: NA

CDR3: CASSVAGLEALWRFRGELFF
DNA: TGTGCCAGCAGCGTAGCGGGACTAGAAGCCCTTTGGAGATTTCGGGGGGAGCTGTTTTTT
J: TRBJ2-2
D: TRBD2
V: TRBV9
size: NA

CDR3: CASSFPEDLSGANVLTF
DNA: TGTGCCAGCAGCTTCCCCGAGGACCTCTCTGGGGCCAACGTCCTGACTTTC
J: TRBJ2-6
D: NA
V: TRBV9
size: NA

CDR3: CAWSVGAGPYEQYF
DNA: TGTGCCTGGAGTGTAGGGGCAGGGCCCTACGAGCAGTACTTC
J: TRBJ2-7
D: NA
V: TRBV30
size: many

CDR3: CASSLQTGEGETQYF
DNA: TGTGCCAGCAGCTTGCAGACAGGGGAGGGAGAGACCCAGTACTTC
J: TRBJ2-5
D: NA
V: TRBV5-8
size: many

CDR3: CSARDGAGGAGGELFF
DNA: TGCAGTGCTAGAGATGGCGCCGGGGGGGCCGGCGGGGAGCTGTTTTTT
J: TRBJ2-2
D: TRBD2
V: TRBV20-1
size: NA

CDR3: CASSQVTSGETQYF
DNA: TGTGCCAGCAGCCAAGTTACTAGCGGGGAGACCCAGTACTTC
J: TRBJ2-5
D: TRBD2
V: TRBV3-1
size: many

CDR3: CASMRYSTDTQYF
DNA: TGTGCCAGCATGAGATATAGCACAGATACGCAGTATTTT
J: TRBJ2-3
D: NA
V: TRBV12-3/TRBV12-4
size: NA

CDR3: CSVEPMGHSAEAFF
DNA: TGCAGCGTTGAACCGATGGGCCATAGCGCTGAAGCTTTCTTT
J: TRBJ1-1
D: NA
V: TRBV29-1
size: few

CDR3: CSARGFGSYEQYF
DNA: TGCAGTGCTAGGGGGTTTGGCTCCTACGAGCAGTACTTC
J: TRBJ2-7
D: NA
V: TRBV20-1
size: many

CDR3: CASSPREVHNSPLHF
DNA: TGTGCCAGCAGCCCGCGGGAGGTGCACAATTCACCCCTCCACTTT
J: TRBJ1-6
D: NA
V: TRBV7-9
size: NA

CDR3: CASSLDPNTGELFF
DNA: TGTGCCAGCAGCTTGGACCCAAACACCGGGGAGCTGTTTTTT
J: TRBJ2-2
D: NA
V: TRBV7-3
size: NA